The 30 T cell receptor beta chains given below trace back to one sample, sequenced in a study of post-analysis software for immune sequencing data. Incorporated into the TCR beta cDNA libraries were unique molecular identifiers, which served to reduce PCR and sequencing biases. Using its own MiXCR run on the PCR reads, TCRdb lists one record per CDR3 protein. The data hold some 690,000 distinct CDR3 sequences, with approximately 60% observed a single time. No cognate antigen is known for these TCRs. Regarding the study as a whole: TRBV5-6, TRBV5-1 and TRBV20-1 belonged to a set of roughly 5 TRBV segments that were more frequent in patients than controls.

Sequencing was performed on blood. The receptors here all came from a girl aged 2-10 years with multiple sclerosis.

In this sample, this clonotype turned up a few times. The rearrangement joins TRBV29-1 to TRBJ2-1; possible D gene TRBD1, 5 bases. CDR3 length: 16 residues. V was cut by 0 bases and J by 0 bases, with 12 bases left in between. Germline-derived CDR1 and CDR2 are SQVTM and ANQGSEA. The CDR3 sequence is CSVEDQGRLSYNEQFF. The CDR3 region has the DNA TGCAGCGTTGAAGATCAGGGAAGGCTCTCCTACAATGAGCAGTTCTTC.

The chain carries TRBV3-1 and TRBJ2-6; 12 bases agree with TRBD2. The ends lost 4 bases at V and 0 bases at J; junction bases unmatched: 10. Germline CDR1 LGHDT, CDR2 YNNKEL (reference sequence). The CDR3 extends over 20 amino acids. This chain's CDR3 is CASSRNQGLAGHSGANVLTF. DNA for the CDR3: TGTGCCAGCAGCCGGAACCAGGGACTAGCGGGCCACTCTGGGGCCAACGTCCTGACTTTC.

This clonotype was seen a few times. The chain employs TRBV7-9 and TRBJ2-1; 10 bases are a match to TRBD2. The length of the CDR3 is 15 residues. Per germline, CDR1 SEHNR and CDR2 FQNEAQ (reference sequence). Germline trimming cut 7 bases from V and 0 bases from J; bases unmatched to any gene: 3. The CDR3 DNA sequence: TGTGCCAGCAAGCTAGCGGGAGACTCCTACAATGAGCAGTTCTTC. Encoded protein: CASKLAGDSYNEQFF. Supplemented by reference TRBV7-9 and TRBJ2-1, the full variable domain reads DTGVSQNPRHKITKRGQNVTFRCDPISEHNRLYWYRQTLGQGPEFLTYFQNEAQLEKSRLLSDRFSAERPKGSFSTLEIQRTEQGDSAMYLCASKLAGDSYNEQFFGPGTRLTVL.

The V gene is TRBV7-9, the J gene TRBJ2-1, with TRBD2 matching 9 bases. V lost 4 bases, J lost 0 bases, and 4 bases stayed unmatched. The germline gives CDR1 SEHNR, CDR2 FQNEAQ (reference sequence). The CDR3 is made up of 16 amino acids. CDR3 nucleotide sequence: TGTGCCAGCAGCTCGACAGCGGGGGGCTCCTACAATGAGCAGTTCTTC. This sequence encodes CASSSTAGGSYNEQFF.

The chain combines TRBV6-5 with TRBJ2-7; D is uncertain. The V end lost 5 bases, the J end lost 5 bases, and 19 bases lay between the germline ends. Germline CDR1 is MNHEY and CDR2 is SVGAGI. This CDR3 has 15 amino acids. In DNA form, the CDR3 reads TGTGCCAGCAGTACGGTCCTCTCCGGAAGGGACGAGCAGTACTTC. This sequence encodes CASSTVLSGRDEQYF.

The V gene is TRBV24-1, the J gene TRBJ2-1; D is perhaps TRBD2 (5 bases). Trimming left V 0 bases short and J 7 bases short, with 9 bases between. CDR1 and CDR2 from the germline V gene are KGHDR and SFDVKD. The CDR3 totals 14 residues. The DNA of the CDR3 is TGTGCCACCAGTGATTTGAAGGGCGGGAATGAGCAGTTCTTC. This sequence encodes CATSDLKGGNEQFF.

The chain joins TRBV7-8 to TRBJ2-7; D is uncertain. The CDR3 is 14 residues long. Germline-derived CDR1 and CDR2 are SGHVS and FQNEAQ. The V end lost 1 base, the J end lost 0 bases, and 7 bases lay between the germline ends. As DNA, the CDR3 is TGTGCCAGCAGCTTAGTGGAGAACTCCTACGAGCAGTACTTC. It yields the protein CASSLVENSYEQYF.

The CDR3 loop is CASTLSAGFNEQFF. Here the CDR3 DNA reads TGTGCCAGCACCCTATCCGCGGGGTTCAATGAGCAGTTCTTC. The chain couples TRBV11-2 to TRBJ2-1, with D possibly TRBD2 on 6 matching bases. Germline CDR1 and CDR2: SGHAT and FQNNGV. Between the trimmed V and J ends, which lost 7 bases and 6 bases, there was a span of 16 bases. The CDR3 contains 14 residues. The full variable domain, completed using reference TRBV11-2 and TRBJ2-1, is EAGVAQSPRYKIIEKRQSVAFWCNPISGHATLYWYQQILGQGPKLLIQFQNNGVVDDSQLPKDRFSAERLKGVDSTLKIQPAKLEDSAVYLCASTLSAGFNEQFFGPGTRLTVL.

The chain has TRBV6-5 and TRBJ1-5; 7 nucleotides match TRBD1. This CDR3 comprises 14 residues. The trim removed 6 bases at V and 5 bases at J, leaving 7 bases unmatched. Germline assignment: CDR1 MNHEY and CDR2 SVGAGI. The CDR3 DNA reads as TGTGCCAGCAGCCCTACAGGGGAGGATCAGCCCCAGCATTTT. This translates into CASSPTGEDQPQHF.

This chain joins TRBV29-1 and TRBJ2-1, with D uncertain. V dropped 0 bases and J dropped 8 bases, with 11 bases sitting between them. The CDR3 consists of 13 residues. CDR1 SQVTM and CDR2 ANQGSEA come from the germline V gene. Here the CDR3 DNA reads TGCAGCGTTGAAGATCATAAGGCCGATGAGCAGTTCTTC. This codes for CSVEDHKADEQFF.

This chain uses TRBV5-1 with TRBJ2-1; the D gene is possibly TRBD1 (6 bases). Germline CDR1 reads SGHRS; CDR2 reads YFSETQ. The length of the CDR3 is 14 residues. V was clipped by 3 bases and J by 3 bases, with 10 bases between them. In DNA, the CDR3 is TGCGCCAGCAGCTGGGTCAGGGGCTACAATGAGCAGTTCTTC. Translation: CASSWVRGYNEQFF.

The chain has TRBV12-3 or TRBV12-4 and TRBJ2-7; 15 bases line up with TRBD2. The junction had 5 bases not matched to a gene; V was cut back by 5 bases and J by 6 bases. The CDR3 extends over 15 amino acids. CDR3 protein: CASSPGLAGGPEQYF. Here the CDR3 DNA reads TGTGCCAGCAGTCCGGGACTAGCGGGAGGTCCCGAGCAGTACTTC.

This clonotype has only a few counts. V and J are TRBV7-9 and TRBJ2-1; TRBD1 matches at 7 bases. CDR1 SEHNR and CDR2 FQNEAQ come from the germline V gene (reference sequence). V shed 4 bases and J 4 bases; nucleotides not matched to a gene: 1. This CDR3 contains 13 residues. In nucleotides, the CDR3 is TGTGCCAGCAGCTGGGACAGTTACAATGAGCAGTTCTTC. It is translated as CASSWDSYNEQFF.

V and J are TRBV7-2 and TRBJ2-7, with 7 bases identical to TRBD1. V trimming: 5 bases; J trimming: 4 bases; junction bases outside the gene matches: 8. The CDR3 spans 14 residues. Germline-derived CDR1 and CDR2 are SGHTA and FQGNSA. DNA of the CDR3: TGTGCCAGCAGCCCTGTCGAACAGGGGTACGAGCAGTACTTC. Translated: CASSPVEQGYEQYF.

CDR3: CASRRESSYNEQFF. The CDR3 nucleotides are TGTGCCAGCAGGAGGGAAAGCTCCTACAATGAGCAGTTCTTC. The chain links TRBV12-3 or TRBV12-4 to TRBJ2-1, with D possibly being TRBD2 (5 bases). The germline V and J ends were trimmed by 6 bases and 0 bases, with 9 bases remaining between them. The CDR3 totals 14 residues.

The chain joins TRBV12-3 or TRBV12-4 to TRBJ1-1, with 7 nucleotides matching TRBD1. CDR3 length: 13 residues. Losses at the gene ends were 3 bases for V and 5 bases for J; bases not matched to a gene: 3. Here the CDR3 reads CASSFDRVTEAFF. The CDR3 DNA reads TGTGCCAGCAGTTTCGACAGGGTAACTGAAGCTTTCTTT.

The chain is built from TRBV14 and TRBJ2-7; TRBD1 matches 9 bases. Germline CDR1 is SGHDN and CDR2 is FVKESK. V gave up 1 base and J gave up 5 bases; unmatched junction bases: 6. This CDR3 contains 15 residues. CDR3 amino acids: CASSQVGTGRHEQYF. CDR3 DNA: TGTGCCAGCAGCCAAGTTGGGACAGGGAGACACGAGCAGTACTTC.

This chain joins TRBV9 and TRBJ1-6; D not resolved. With 4 bases removed from V and 4 bases from J, the gap between germline ends came to 15 bases. Germline V gene data show CDR1 as SGDLS and CDR2 as YYNGEE. The CDR3 has 16 residues. The CDR3 nucleotides are TGTGCCAGCAGCTCCCGAGTAGATTTGTATAATTCACCCCTCCACTTT. Protein: CASSSRVDLYNSPLHF.

The rearrangement joins TRBV6-5 to TRBJ1-2; the match to TRBD1 covers 7 bases. Looked up from germline, CDR1 is MNHEY and CDR2 is SVGAGI. Trimming at V came to 6 bases and at J to 6 bases, leaving 7 bases not matched to a gene. The CDR3 loop spans 13 amino acids. This CDR3 is CASSLGQIDGYTF. The CDR3 coding sequence is TGTGCCAGCAGCTTGGGACAGATAGATGGCTACACCTTC.

The V and J genes are TRBV27 and TRBJ2-5, with 8 bases that match TRBD2. This CDR3 is built from 16 residues. After removal of 5 bases from V and 4 bases from J, the junction contained 12 bases not matched to a gene. The V gene's germline CDR1 is MNHEY and CDR2 SMNVEV (reference sequence). In nucleotides, the CDR3 is TGTGCCAGCAGTACCTCGGTTAGCGGGGCTTTAGAGACCCAGTACTTC. Translated, it gives CASSTSVSGALETQYF.

The gene calls are TRBV7-2 and TRBJ2-1; no reliable D call. The CDR3 consists of 14 residues. Germline V CDR1 and CDR2: SGHTA, FQGNSA. Between the trimmed V and J ends, which lost 5 bases and 4 bases, there was a span of 12 bases. The DNA for the CDR3 is TGTGCCAGCAGCCTCAGGAGAAGTTACAATGAGCAGTTCTTC. Translated: CASSLRRSYNEQFF. Looking up the rest from reference TRBV7-2 and TRBJ2-1 gives the full variable domain: GAGVSQSPSNKVTEKGKDVELRCDPISGHTALYWYRQSLGQGLEFLIYFQGNSAPDKSGLPSDRFSAERTGGSVSTLTIQRTQQEDSAVYLCASSLRRSYNEQFFGPGTRLTVL.

The V and J genes are TRBV3-1 and TRBJ1-1, with 8 nucleotides matching TRBD1. V shed 2 bases and J 0 bases; nucleotides not matched to a gene: 5. The CDR3 totals 16 residues. CDR1 is LGHDT and CDR2 is YNNKEL in the germline V gene (reference sequence). The CDR3 here is CASSQTRTGMNTEAFF. The CDR3 coding sequence is TGTGCCAGCAGCCAAACCCGGACAGGGATGAACACTGAAGCTTTCTTT.

The rearrangement links TRBV20-1 to TRBJ2-1, with TRBD2 identical over 12 bases. The germline V gene encodes CDR1 DFQATT and CDR2 SNEGSKA (reference sequence). The CDR3 totals 16 residues. The junction had 4 bases not matched to a gene; V was cut back by 1 base and J by 3 bases. The DNA of the CDR3 is TGCAGTGCTAGAGCCCCTAGCGGGGGGGACTACAATGAGCAGTTCTTC. Translation gives CSARAPSGGDYNEQFF.

The chain couples TRBV20-1 to TRBJ2-7, with a weak D call TRBD2 (6 bases). The germline gives CDR1 DFQATT, CDR2 SNEGSKA (reference sequence). Trimming removed 0 bases from V and 3 bases from J, with 15 bases in between. CDR3 length equals 15 residues. The CDR3 DNA sequence: TGCAGTGCTAGAGATCGAGGAGGGAACCACTACGAGCAGTACTTC. Translated, it gives CSARDRGGNHYEQYF.

The chain joins TRBV12-3 or TRBV12-4 to TRBJ2-1; either TRBD1 or TRBD2 may fit D (5 bases each). Trimming took 4 bases from V and 0 from J, leaving 16 bases between them. The CDR3 loop spans 17 amino acids. The CDR3 region has the DNA TGTGCCAGCAGTTCCCCCGGGACCCGAAGCTCCTACAATGAGCAGTTCTTC. Translated, it gives CASSSPGTRSSYNEQFF.

The V call is TRBV5-1, the J call TRBJ2-7; D could derive from TRBD1 or TRBD2 (5 bases each). The germline CDR1 and CDR2 sequences are SGHRS and YFSETQ. The V gene lost 4 bases and the J gene lost 3 bases, with 11 bases spanning the gap. The CDR3 has 13 residues. DNA of the CDR3: TGCGCCAGCAGCATAGGGACGGACTACGAGCAGTACTTC. Residues: CASSIGTDYEQYF.

The chain employs TRBV29-1 and TRBJ2-5; 9 bases are a match to TRBD2. Per germline, CDR1 SQVTM and CDR2 ANQGSEA. The CDR3 spans 13 residues. V shed 7 bases, J shed 5 bases, and the junction held 8 bases outside the gene matches. CDR3 protein: CSARGTSRETQYF. The DNA for the CDR3 is TGCAGCGCGAGGGGGACTAGCAGGGAGACCCAGTACTTC. The full variable domain, in which reference TRBV29-1 and TRBJ2-5 provide the parts outside the CDR3, is SAVISQKPSRDICQRGTSLTIQCQVDSQVTMMFWYRQQPGQSLTLIATANQGSEATYESGFVIDKFPISRPNLTFSTLTVSNMSPEDSSIYLCSARGTSRETQYFGPGTRLLVL.

V is TRBV6-2 or TRBV6-3 and J is TRBJ1-2, with D possibly TRBD1 on 6 matching bases. Per germline, CDR1 MNHEY and CDR2 SVGEGT. The CDR3 is 15 amino acids. V gave up 4 bases and J gave up 4 bases, with 16 bases separating them. In DNA form, the CDR3 reads TGTGCCAGCAGTTCCCGACAGGCCCTCTTCTATGGCTACACCTTC. Its translation is CASSSRQALFYGYTF.

Note on this clonotype: One end of the junction fails to match germline, which may point to a read error. The gene calls are TRBV6-2 or TRBV6-3 and TRBJ2-5; 8 bases match TRBD2. The CDR3 covers 14 residues. In germline, CDR1 is MNHEY, CDR2 SVGEGT. The DNA of the CDR3 is TGTGCCGGCAGTTCGAGCGGGGGTTTGGAGACCCAGTACTTC. Translated, it gives CAGSSSGGLETQYF.

V gene TRBV15 combines with J gene TRBJ2-5; D call uncertain. CDR3 length equals 15 residues. Germline lookup yields CDR1 LNHNV and CDR2 YYDKDF (reference sequence). The V end lost 4 bases, the J end lost 0 bases, and 12 bases lay between the germline ends. The CDR3 DNA follows: TGTGCCACCAGCAAAACGCTTTTGTACCAAGAGACCCAGTACTTC. This translates into CATSKTLLYQETQYF.